This T cell receptor (beta chain) was sequenced for a study of blood T cell repertoires in COVID-19. Participant-reported clinical history was the basis for cohort assignment. The CDR3 has 15 residues. CDR1 and CDR2 from the germline V gene are SGHTA and FQGNSA. The J segment lost 0 bases and the V segment lost 5 bases, leaving 6 bases of the junction unmatched. This clone appeared a few times. TCRdb keeps only in-frame clones here, not all; method: immunoSEQ multiplex PCR. The table shows around 280,000 clones, with roughly 89% occurring only once. The sequence was obtained from a woman aged 40 to 49 who had recovered from COVID-19. The V gene is TRBV7-2, the J gene TRBJ1-2, with TRBD1 matching 7 bases. Sequencing used PBMCs or T cells enriched from blood (not recorded which). The CDR3 here is CASSPGQVTNYGYTF. The CDR3 DNA reads as TGTGCCAGCAGCCCAGGACAGGTCACTAACTATGGCTACACCTTC.